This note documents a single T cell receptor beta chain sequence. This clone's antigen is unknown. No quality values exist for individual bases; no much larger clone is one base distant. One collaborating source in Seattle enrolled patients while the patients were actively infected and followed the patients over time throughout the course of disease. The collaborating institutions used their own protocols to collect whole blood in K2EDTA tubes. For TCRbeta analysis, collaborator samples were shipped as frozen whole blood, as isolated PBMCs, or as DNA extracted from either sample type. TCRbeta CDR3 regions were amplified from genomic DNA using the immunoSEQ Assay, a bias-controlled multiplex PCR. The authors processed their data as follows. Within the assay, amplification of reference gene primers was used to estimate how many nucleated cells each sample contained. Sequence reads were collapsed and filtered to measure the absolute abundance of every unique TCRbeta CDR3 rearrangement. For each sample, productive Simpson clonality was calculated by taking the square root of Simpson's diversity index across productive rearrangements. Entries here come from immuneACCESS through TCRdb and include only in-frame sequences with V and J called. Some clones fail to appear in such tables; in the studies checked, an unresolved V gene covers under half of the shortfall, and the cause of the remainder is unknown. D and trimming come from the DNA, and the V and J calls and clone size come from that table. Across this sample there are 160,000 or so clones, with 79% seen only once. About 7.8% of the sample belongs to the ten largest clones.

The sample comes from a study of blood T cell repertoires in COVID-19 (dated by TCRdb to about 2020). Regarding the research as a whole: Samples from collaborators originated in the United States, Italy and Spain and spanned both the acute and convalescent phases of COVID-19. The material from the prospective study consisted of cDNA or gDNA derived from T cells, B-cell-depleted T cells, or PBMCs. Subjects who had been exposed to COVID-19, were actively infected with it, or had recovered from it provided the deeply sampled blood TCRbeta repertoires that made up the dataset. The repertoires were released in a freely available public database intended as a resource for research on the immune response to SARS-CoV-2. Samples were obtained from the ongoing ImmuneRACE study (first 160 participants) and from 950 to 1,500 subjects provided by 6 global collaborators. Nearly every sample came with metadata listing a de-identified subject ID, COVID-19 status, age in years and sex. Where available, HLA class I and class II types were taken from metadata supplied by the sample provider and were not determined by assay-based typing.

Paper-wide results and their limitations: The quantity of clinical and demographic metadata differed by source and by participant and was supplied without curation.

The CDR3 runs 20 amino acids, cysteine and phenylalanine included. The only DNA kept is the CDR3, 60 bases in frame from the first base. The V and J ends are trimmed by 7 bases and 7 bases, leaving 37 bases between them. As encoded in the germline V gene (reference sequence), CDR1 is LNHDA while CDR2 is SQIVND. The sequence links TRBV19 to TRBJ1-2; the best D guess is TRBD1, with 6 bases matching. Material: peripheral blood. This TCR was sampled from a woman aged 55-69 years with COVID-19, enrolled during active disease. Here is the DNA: TGTGCCAGTACTCCTCGGTCGGAGGTTGGAAGGGGGTTTTGGGCTGCTGGCTACACCTTC. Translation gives CASTPRSEVGRGFWAAGYTF.